These 29 T cell receptor beta chains originate from one sample sequenced in a study of cytomegalovirus exposure and HLA in healthy donors. Clones were read by immunoSEQ multiplex PCR, and TCRdb kept only the in-frame ones, dropping some. The repertoire holds approximately 200,000 clones, with around nine tenths as singletons. Material for sequencing was PBMCs. The receptors derive from a woman younger than 35 in good health and CMV-seronegative.

The V gene is TRBV7-9, the J gene TRBJ2-3, with D possibly TRBD1 on 6 matching bases. Germline V gives CDR1 SEHNR, CDR2 FQNEAQ (reference sequence). This CDR3 is built from 13 residues. V lost 4 bases to trimming and J lost 7 bases, with 12 bases between them. In DNA form, the CDR3 reads TGTGCCAGCAGCTCCCCTGGACAGTATACGCAGTATTTT. This codes for CASSSPGQYTQYF.

This clone was counted once. This chain links TRBV7-2 with TRBJ2-5; weak D call: TRBD2 (6 bases). The CDR3 runs to 15 residues. V was pared by 5 bases and J by 2 bases, with 15 bases between. Germline CDR1 reads SGHTA; CDR2 reads FQGNSA. CDR3 coding DNA: TGTGCCAGCAGCCCTACGCCTAGCGAACAAGAGACCCAGTACTTC. It yields the protein CASSPTPSEQETQYF. The whole variable domain, remainder taken from reference TRBV7-2 and TRBJ2-5, is GAGVSQSPSNKVTEKGKDVELRCDPISGHTALYWYRQSLGQGLEFLIYFQGNSAPDKSGLPSDRFSAERTGGSVSTLTIQRTQQEDSAVYLCASSPTPSEQETQYFGPGTRLLVL.

The CDR3 sequence: CASSNPGQSGYGYTF. The CDR3 coding sequence is TGTGCCAGCAGCAACCCGGGACAGTCTGGGTATGGCTACACCTTC. This chain links TRBV7-9 with TRBJ1-2; the match to TRBD1 covers 7 bases. V was clipped by 5 bases and J by 5 bases; unmatched bases: 11. Looked up from germline, CDR1 is SEHNR and CDR2 is FQNEAQ (reference sequence). The CDR3 totals 15 residues.

This chain joins TRBV5-1 and TRBJ1-3, with D uncertain. Germline CDR1 reads SGHRS; CDR2 reads YFSETQ. V gave up 4 bases and J gave up 0 bases, with 11 bases separating them. CDR3 length: 15 amino acids. The CDR3 region has the DNA TGCGCCAGCAGCCCGGAGGCCTCCTCTGGAAACACCATATATTTT. Protein sequence: CASSPEASSGNTIYF.

The V gene is TRBV7-2, the J gene TRBJ2-7; 9 bases are shared with TRBD2. CDR1 is SGHTA and CDR2 is FQGNSA in the germline V gene. The CDR3 is made up of 14 amino acids. Trimming cost V 5 bases and J 2 bases; bases outside gene matches: 4. This CDR3 is CASSTVAGAYEQYF. DNA of the CDR3: TGTGCCAGCAGCACCGTAGCGGGAGCCTACGAGCAGTACTTC.

The chain carries TRBV2 and TRBJ2-1, with TRBD1 matching 12 bases. The CDR3 contains 15 residues. V shed 5 bases, J shed 9 bases, and the junction held 8 bases outside the gene matches. Per the germline V gene, CDR1 is SNHLY and CDR2 is FYNNEI. CDR3: CASSRDRGQVGEQFF. The CDR3 DNA sequence: TGTGCCAGCAGTAGGGACAGGGGGCAGGTAGGTGAGCAGTTCTTC.

The rearrangement uses TRBV9 and TRBJ2-5, with no clear D. Per the germline V gene, CDR1 is SGDLS and CDR2 is YYNGEE. Trimming removed 6 bases from V and 2 bases from J, with 14 bases in between. The length of the CDR3 is 14 residues. The CDR3 DNA follows: TGTGCCAGCACCCCCCCCGCCAGTCAAGAGACCCAGTACTTC. Translating gives CASTPPASQETQYF.

This chain joins TRBV27 and TRBJ1-2; the D gene is possibly TRBD1 (6 bases). V was cut by 6 bases and J by 2 bases, with 10 bases left in between. Germline V CDR1 and CDR2: MNHEY, SMNVEV (reference sequence). The CDR3 sequence is 13 residues long. The CDR3 here is CASRMQGNYGYTF. In nucleotides, the CDR3 is TGTGCCAGCAGGATGCAGGGGAACTATGGCTACACCTTC.

The rearrangement uses TRBV5-6 and TRBJ2-7; TRBD1 agrees at 10 bases. The CDR3 length is 16 residues. Unmatched junction bases numbered 6, after V lost 0 bases and J lost 3 bases. In germline, CDR1 is SGHDT, CDR2 YYEEEE. The CDR3 region is CASSLGAGTGDYEQYF. DNA of the CDR3: TGTGCCAGCAGCTTGGGGGCGGGGACAGGGGACTACGAGCAGTACTTC.

The chain joins TRBV5-1 to TRBJ2-5; 15 nucleotides agree with TRBD2. Germline CDR1 SGHRS, CDR2 YFSETQ. CDR3 size: 18 residues. V shed 3 bases and J 4 bases; nucleotides not matched to a gene: 10. The CDR3 coding sequence is TGCGCCAGCAGCTCCGGACTAGCGGGAGGGCCTGTATCAGAGACCCAGTACTTC. Translation: CASSSGLAGGPVSETQYF.

The CDR3 loop is CASSPGGLTDTQYF. DNA of the CDR3: TGCGCCAGCAGCCCAGGGGGGCTAACAGATACGCAGTATTTT. V is TRBV5-1 and J is TRBJ2-3; possible D gene TRBD1, 7 bases. The ends were cut back, 4 bases at V and 3 bases at J, with 12 bases in the middle. The CDR3 length is 14 residues. Per the germline V gene, CDR1 is SGHRS and CDR2 is YFSETQ.

The chain joins TRBV5-1 to TRBJ2-7, with 9 positions matching TRBD2. CDR3 size: 19 residues. With 4 bases clipped from V and 6 bases from J, the junction kept 23 bases outside the gene matches. Germline values: CDR1 SGHRS, CDR2 YFSETQ. For the CDR3, the DNA is TGCGCCAGCAGCCCCAGGACTCGACAGTTTAGCGGGAGTCGGGCCGAGCAGTACTTC. Residues: CASSPRTRQFSGSRAEQYF.

This chain uses TRBV27 with TRBJ1-4; no clear D. This CDR3 region has 15 residues. V was shortened by 2 bases and J by 0 bases, with 7 bases between the two germline ends. CDR1 MNHEY and CDR2 SMNVEV come from the germline V gene (reference sequence). The CDR3 DNA is TGTGCCAGCAGTTTAATTCCCGCAACTAATGAAAAACTGTTTTTT. Residues: CASSLIPATNEKLFF.

The chain employs TRBV12-5 and TRBJ1-5; D gene unclear. The CDR3 has 14 amino acids. The germline CDR1 and CDR2 sequences are LGHNT and FRNRAP. Trimming took off 6 bases at V and 7 bases at J, with 16 bases between the two ends. CDR3 DNA sequence: TGTGCTAGTGGGTCCCCATCAGGCAGGCAGCCCCAGCATTTT. Its protein product is CASGSPSGRQPQHF.

The V call is TRBV30, the J call TRBJ1-1; D remains ambiguous. Germline values: CDR1 GTSNPN, CDR2 SVGIG (reference sequence). V lost 3 bases and J lost 3, with 5 bases in between. This CDR3 has 11 residues. The CDR3 loop reads CAWRADTEAFF. For the CDR3, the DNA is TGTGCCTGGAGGGCAGACACTGAAGCTTTCTTT.

V and J are TRBV6-1 and TRBJ2-7, with 12 bases lining up with TRBD1. J gave up 4 bases and V 3 bases, and 7 bases lay outside the gene matches. CDR1 MNHNS and CDR2 SASEGT come from the germline V gene. This CDR3 comprises 16 residues. DNA for the CDR3: TGTGCCAGCAGTGAGGGCCCGGGACAGGGGGCTTACGAGCAGTACTTC. Amino acid sequence: CASSEGPGQGAYEQYF.

The chain combines TRBV7-3 with TRBJ2-2, with D maybe TRBD1 (5 bases). Germline V gene lookup returns CDR1 SGHTA and CDR2 FQGTGA. The CDR3 is 14 amino acids. Between the trimmed V and J ends, which lost 2 bases and 3 bases, there was a span of 7 bases. DNA for the CDR3: TGTGCCAGCAGCTTATTCAGGGACACCGGGGAGCTGTTTTTT. This encodes CASSLFRDTGELFF.

This clone was counted a single time. The chain uses TRBV4-1 and TRBJ1-5; the D is unclear. Looked up from germline, CDR1 is MGHRA and CDR2 is YSYEKL. The CDR3 consists of 13 residues. Trimming removed 4 bases from V and 9 bases from J, with 13 bases in between. CDR3 sequence (DNA): TGCGCCAGCAGCCTCCGGTCCTGGAGGCCCCAGCATTTT. Translating it yields CASSLRSWRPQHF.

This clone was seen once. The genes are TRBV27 and TRBJ1-1, with unresolved D. There are 13 residues in the CDR3. The germline V gene encodes CDR1 MNHEY and CDR2 SMNVEV (reference sequence). V lost 5 bases and J 0 bases, leaving 7 bases between the germline ends. The DNA of the CDR3 is TGTGCCAGCAGTCCACTTCTGAACACTGAAGCTTTCTTT. It codes for CASSPLLNTEAFF.

The V call is TRBV7-9, the J call TRBJ1-2; tentative D call: TRBD1 (6 bases). The V gene lost 5 bases and the J gene lost 8 bases, with 15 bases spanning the gap. The CDR3 extends over 13 amino acids. CDR1 is SEHNR, CDR2 FQNEAQ, per germline (reference sequence). CDR3 sequence: CASSLQGAQGYTF. The CDR3 nucleotides are TGTGCCAGCAGCCTACAGGGTGCGCAAGGCTACACCTTC.

The chain employs TRBV5-1 and TRBJ2-1; D is unclear. V shed 0 bases and J shed 1 base, with 2 bases lying between them. CDR3 size: 13 residues. Germline CDR1 is SGHRS and CDR2 is YFSETQ. CDR3 in DNA: TGCGCCAGCAGCTTGGCTTCCTACAATGAGCAGTTCTTC. Amino acid sequence: CASSLASYNEQFF.

The rearrangement links TRBV2 to TRBJ1-1; tentatively, D is TRBD1 (6 bases). The V end was cut by 1 base, the J end by 0 bases, with 12 bases between. The CDR3 loop spans 16 amino acids. The V gene's germline CDR1 is SNHLY and CDR2 FYNNEI. Written as DNA, the CDR3 is TGTGCCAGCAGTGAAGGGGGGGGGCCAATGAACACTGAAGCTTTCTTT. Residues: CASSEGGGPMNTEAFF.

The genes are TRBV30 and TRBJ2-1, with 11 bases that match TRBD2. This CDR3 is built from 14 residues. Trimming cost V 0 bases and J 8 bases; bases outside gene matches: 3. The germline V gene has CDR1 GTSNPN and CDR2 SVGIG (reference sequence). In DNA, the CDR3 is TGTGCCTGGAGTGTACTAGCGGGAGCCTATGAGCAGTTCTTC. The encoded protein is CAWSVLAGAYEQFF.

The count of this clone is one. The gene calls are TRBV9 and TRBJ2-1, with 8 bases matching TRBD2. This CDR3 is 16 amino acids long. V shed 2 bases and J 7 bases; nucleotides not matched to a gene: 11. Germline loops: CDR1 SGDLS, CDR2 YYNGEE. As DNA, the CDR3 is TGTGCCAGCAGCGTCCGATCGGGAGGGCCTCTGAATGAGCAGTTCTTC. Translation gives CASSVRSGGPLNEQFF.

This clone was counted a single time. This rearrangement joins TRBV19 to TRBJ2-3; D remains unclear. Germline CDR1 and CDR2: LNHDA and SQIVND (reference sequence). This CDR3 has 15 residues. V lost 2 bases, J lost 2 bases, and 11 bases lay in between. The CDR3 DNA follows: TGTGCCAGTAGTATAAGTCGGGTCTCCACAGATACGCAGTATTTT. It yields the protein CASSISRVSTDTQYF.

The gene calls are TRBV7-3 and TRBJ2-1; TRBD2 is a possible D gene (5 bases). There are 16 residues in the CDR3. Trimming took off 5 bases at V and 7 bases at J, with 21 bases between the two ends. Germline CDR1 and CDR2: SGHTA and FQGTGA. The CDR3, as DNA: TGTGCCAGCAGCGGTTTCGTCGGAAGCGGAGTGAATGAGCAGTTCTTC. Its translation is CASSGFVGSGVNEQFF.

The chain employs TRBV6-1 and TRBJ2-1; possibly TRBD1 for D (5 bases). V was pared by 0 bases and J by 3 bases, with 12 bases between. Per germline, CDR1 MNHNS and CDR2 SASEGT. The CDR3 extends over 16 amino acids. The CDR3: CASSEALTVLYNEQFF. DNA of the CDR3: TGTGCCAGCAGTGAAGCGCTGACAGTTCTCTACAATGAGCAGTTCTTC.

The gene calls are TRBV6-5 and TRBJ2-7, with a weak D call TRBD2 (6 bases). Trimming removed 4 bases at V and 1 base at J, with 11 bases between. This CDR3 is 14 amino acids long. CDR1 and CDR2 (germline): MNHEY, SVGAGI. Here the CDR3 DNA reads TGTGCCAGCAGTTTTGCAGGAGGGTCCTACGAGCAGTACTTC. It codes for CASSFAGGSYEQYF.

The chain carries TRBV5-6 and TRBJ1-5; 7 bases align to TRBD1. The CDR3 covers 14 residues. V lost 0 bases to trimming and J lost 5 bases; unmatched junction nucleotides: 2. Germline V lookup: CDR1 SGHDT, CDR2 YYEEEE. The CDR3 sequence: CASSLGTGYQPQHF. CDR3 DNA sequence: TGTGCCAGCAGCTTGGGGACAGGCTATCAGCCCCAGCATTTT.